These T cell receptor beta chains were read from a single sample in a study of cytomegalovirus exposure and HLA in healthy donors. The protocol was immunoSEQ multiplex PCR, while the TCRdb copy is restricted to in-frame clones and leaves out a portion. The data hold about 74,000 clones, with roughly 94% observed a single time. Material for sequencing was PBMCs. The receptors originated from a man in his late teens or twenties in good health and CMV-seropositive. Both conserved end residues are part of each CDR3. D genes are given only for firm matches. The size of a clone is reported for some rows only, either as once, few or many, or as a class for expanded clones.

V gene: TRBV2
J gene: TRBJ1-1
clone size: .
D gene: .
CDR3 protein: CASNAGGWNTEAFF
CDR3 DNA: TGTGCCAGCAACGCCGGGGGGTGGAACACTGAAGCTTTCTTT

V gene: TRBV25-1
J gene: TRBJ2-5
clone size: .
D gene: TRBD2
CDR3 protein: CASRGFSGRAVETQYF
CDR3 DNA: TGTGCCAGCAGAGGATTTAGCGGGAGGGCCGTAGAGACCCAGTACTTC

V gene: TRBV28
J gene: TRBJ1-3
clone size: .
D gene: .
CDR3 protein: CATWEGSGNTIYF
CDR3 DNA: TGTGCCACCTGGGAGGGTTCTGGAAACACCATATATTTT

V gene: TRBV10-3
J gene: TRBJ2-7
clone size: .
D gene: .
CDR3 protein: CAISESVSFEQYF
CDR3 DNA: TGTGCCATCAGTGAGTCTGTGAGTTTCGAGCAGTACTTC

V gene: TRBV10-3
J gene: TRBJ2-2
clone size: .
D gene: TRBD1
CDR3 protein: CAINEPGQGASDTGELFF
CDR3 DNA: TGTGCCATCAATGAACCGGGACAGGGGGCGTCGGACACCGGGGAGCTGTTTTTT

V gene: TRBV7-9
J gene: TRBJ2-1
clone size: once
D gene: TRBD1
CDR3 protein: CASSLRPDRGFYNEQFF
CDR3 DNA: TGTGCCAGCAGCTTAAGGCCCGACAGGGGATTTTACAATGAGCAGTTCTTC

V gene: TRBV6-4
J gene: TRBJ2-3
clone size: once
D gene: .
CDR3 protein: CASSDSGGTQYF
CDR3 DNA: TGTGCCAGCAGTGACTCGGGGGGTACGCAGTATTTT

V gene: TRBV27
J gene: TRBJ1-2
clone size: .
D gene: .
CDR3 protein: CASSPTGYGYTF
CDR3 DNA: TGTGCCAGCAGCCCTACAGGGTATGGCTACACCTTC

V gene: TRBV7-3
J gene: TRBJ2-3
clone size: .
D gene: .
CDR3 protein: CASSLWGHTDTQYF
CDR3 DNA: TGTGCCAGCAGCTTGTGGGGACACACAGATACGCAGTATTTT

V gene: TRBV9
J gene: TRBJ2-1
clone size: .
D gene: TRBD1
CDR3 protein: CASSVGTGRNEQFF
CDR3 DNA: TGTGCCAGCAGCGTCGGGACAGGGAGGAATGAGCAGTTCTTC

V gene: TRBV9
J gene: TRBJ2-3
clone size: .
D gene: TRBD2
CDR3 protein: CASSHISGTSGDTQYF
CDR3 DNA: TGTGCCAGCAGCCATATTAGCGGGACGTCAGGGGATACGCAGTATTTT

V gene: TRBV7-9
J gene: TRBJ2-4
clone size: .
D gene: TRBD1
CDR3 protein: CASSHGTAFAKNIQYF
CDR3 DNA: TGTGCCAGCAGCCACGGGACAGCCTTTGCCAAAAACATTCAGTACTTC

V gene: TRBV28
J gene: TRBJ1-3
clone size: .
D gene: TRBD1
CDR3 protein: CASRIQGARNTIYF
CDR3 DNA: TGTGCCAGCAGGATACAGGGGGCTCGAAACACCATATATTTT

V gene: TRBV7-2
J gene: TRBJ2-3
clone size: .
D gene: .
CDR3 protein: CASSPFTEDTQYF
CDR3 DNA: TGTGCCAGCAGCCCCTTCACGGAGGATACGCAGTATTTT

V gene: TRBV2
J gene: TRBJ2-5
clone size: .
D gene: TRBD2
CDR3 protein: CASSEKREFGETQYF
CDR3 DNA: TGTGCCAGCAGTGAAAAGCGGGAGTTCGGGGAGACCCAGTACTTC

V gene: TRBV7-9
J gene: TRBJ2-7
clone size: .
D gene: TRBD2
CDR3 protein: CASSPGTNSWEQYF
CDR3 DNA: TGTGCCAGCAGCCCTGGGACTAACTCCTGGGAGCAGTACTTC

V gene: TRBV2
J gene: TRBJ2-7
clone size: .
D gene: .
CDR3 protein: CASSSQDLGEQYF
CDR3 DNA: TGTGCCAGCAGTAGTCAGGATTTAGGCGAGCAGTACTTC

V gene: TRBV6-5
J gene: TRBJ2-3
clone size: .
D gene: .
CDR3 protein: CASGGRTGTQYF
CDR3 DNA: TGTGCCAGCGGAGGACGAACTGGTACGCAGTATTTT

V gene: TRBV27
J gene: TRBJ1-4
clone size: .
D gene: TRBD1
CDR3 protein: CASSPGTGREKLFF
CDR3 DNA: TGTGCCAGCAGCCCCGGGACAGGGCGGGAAAAACTGTTTTTT

V gene: TRBV28
J gene: TRBJ2-7
clone size: .
D gene: .
CDR3 protein: CASSSPSGFKRDEQYF
CDR3 DNA: TGTGCCAGCAGTTCCCCATCGGGCTTTAAGCGGGACGAGCAGTACTTC

V gene: TRBV29-1
J gene: TRBJ1-1
clone size: .
D gene: .
CDR3 protein: CSVVTGKVTEAFF
CDR3 DNA: TGCAGCGTTGTTACAGGGAAAGTAACTGAAGCTTTCTTT

V gene: TRBV5-1
J gene: TRBJ2-7
clone size: .
D gene: TRBD1
CDR3 protein: CASSPTMTGVDEQYF
CDR3 DNA: TGCGCCAGCAGCCCGACTATGACAGGGGTGGACGAGCAGTACTTC

V gene: TRBV29-1
J gene: TRBJ2-5
clone size: once
D gene: .
CDR3 protein: CSVERVGGTQYF
CDR3 DNA: TGCAGCGTTGAACGGGTGGGGGGGACCCAGTACTTC

V gene: TRBV28
J gene: TRBJ2-7
clone size: .
D gene: TRBD1
CDR3 protein: CASSDRGPYEQYF
CDR3 DNA: TGTGCCAGCAGCGACAGGGGGCCCTACGAGCAGTACTTC

V gene: TRBV28
J gene: TRBJ1-1
clone size: once
D gene: .
CDR3 protein: CASSLRQSDTEAFF
CDR3 DNA: TGTGCCAGCAGTTTAAGACAGAGTGACACTGAAGCTTTCTTT

V gene: TRBV6-1
J gene: TRBJ1-2
clone size: .
D gene: .
CDR3 protein: CASSEAVQIYGYTF
CDR3 DNA: TGTGCCAGCAGTGAAGCGGTACAGATCTATGGCTACACCTTC

V gene: TRBV7-7
J gene: TRBJ2-1
clone size: .
D gene: TRBD2
CDR3 protein: CASSLAGGEGVNEQFF
CDR3 DNA: TGTGCTAGCAGCTTAGCGGGGGGGGAGGGTGTGAATGAGCAGTTCTTC

V gene: TRBV9
J gene: TRBJ2-1
clone size: .
D gene: .
CDR3 protein: CASSVGELAITYNEQFF
CDR3 DNA: TGTGCCAGCAGCGTAGGCGAACTAGCCATCACATACAATGAGCAGTTCTTC

V gene: TRBV19
J gene: TRBJ2-1
clone size: .
D gene: TRBD2
CDR3 protein: CASSPRLAGGSEQFF
CDR3 DNA: TGTGCCAGTAGTCCCCGACTAGCGGGAGGGTCCGAGCAGTTCTTC

V gene: TRBV6-4
J gene: TRBJ1-2
clone size: .
D gene: TRBD1
CDR3 protein: CASSRQGADGYTF
CDR3 DNA: TGTGCCAGCAGTAGACAGGGGGCGGATGGCTACACCTTC

V gene: TRBV18
J gene: TRBJ2-7
clone size: .
D gene: .
CDR3 protein: CASSRLGSSEQYF
CDR3 DNA: TGTGCCAGCTCCAGACTAGGTTCAAGCGAGCAGTACTTC

V gene: TRBV5-3
J gene: TRBJ2-1
clone size: few
D gene: .
CDR3 protein: CASPFKGAEQFF
CDR3 DNA: TGTGCCAGCCCATTTAAGGGAGCTGAGCAGTTCTTC

V gene: TRBV29-1
J gene: TRBJ1-2
clone size: .
D gene: .
CDR3 protein: CSVDLGGERGYGYTF
CDR3 DNA: TGCAGCGTTGACCTGGGGGGGGAAAGGGGCTATGGCTACACCTTC

V gene: TRBV9
J gene: TRBJ2-3
clone size: .
D gene: TRBD1
CDR3 protein: CASSLQGISTDTQYF
CDR3 DNA: TGTGCCAGCAGCCTACAGGGGATTAGCACAGATACGCAGTATTTT

V gene: TRBV5-1
J gene: TRBJ2-1
clone size: .
D gene: TRBD2
CDR3 protein: CASRTSGRVSSYNEQFF
CDR3 DNA: TGCGCCAGCAGGACTAGCGGGAGGGTGAGCTCCTACAATGAGCAGTTCTTC

V gene: TRBV10-3
J gene: TRBJ2-1
clone size: .
D gene: TRBD2
CDR3 protein: CAVGREEDEQFF
CDR3 DNA: TGTGCCGTAGGGAGGGAGGAGGATGAGCAGTTCTTC

V gene: TRBV5-6
J gene: TRBJ2-7
clone size: .
D gene: .
CDR3 protein: CASSLGSSYEQYF
CDR3 DNA: TGTGCCAGCAGCTTGGGGAGCTCCTACGAGCAGTACTTC

V gene: TRBV28
J gene: TRBJ2-2
clone size: .
D gene: .
CDR3 protein: CATSPQNTGELFF
CDR3 DNA: TGTGCCACCTCGCCACAGAACACCGGGGAGCTGTTTTTT

V gene: TRBV2
J gene: TRBJ2-7
clone size: once
D gene: .
CDR3 protein: CASSSTAFTYEQYF
CDR3 DNA: TGTGCCAGCAGTTCGACAGCCTTTACCTACGAGCAGTACTTC

V gene: TRBV19
J gene: TRBJ2-2
clone size: .
D gene: .
CDR3 protein: CASSRQWINTGELFF
CDR3 DNA: TGTGCCAGTAGTAGACAGTGGATAAACACCGGGGAGCTGTTTTTT

V gene: TRBV28
J gene: TRBJ2-7
clone size: .
D gene: TRBD2
CDR3 protein: CASSPLGGAGSSYEQYF
CDR3 DNA: TGTGCCAGCAGCCCCCTCGGGGGAGCGGGAAGCTCCTACGAGCAGTACTTC

V gene: TRBV29-1
J gene: TRBJ2-7
clone size: .
D gene: TRBD1
CDR3 protein: CSVVRSGTGDGKQYF
CDR3 DNA: TGCAGCGTTGTAAGATCCGGGACAGGGGACGGAAAGCAGTACTTC

V gene: TRBV6-1
J gene: TRBJ1-1
clone size: .
D gene: .
CDR3 protein: CASRMQGNTEAFF
CDR3 DNA: TGTGCCAGCAGGATGCAGGGAAACACTGAAGCTTTCTTT

V gene: TRBV5-1
J gene: TRBJ2-1
clone size: .
D gene: TRBD2
CDR3 protein: CASSSGLVHNEQFF
CDR3 DNA: TGCGCCAGCAGCTCAGGACTAGTACACAATGAGCAGTTCTTC

V gene: TRBV19
J gene: TRBJ2-7
clone size: .
D gene: TRBD2
CDR3 protein: CASTPSGRGAWEQYF
CDR3 DNA: TGTGCCAGTACCCCTAGCGGGAGGGGAGCTTGGGAGCAGTACTTC

V gene: TRBV5-4
J gene: TRBJ2-1
clone size: .
D gene: .
CDR3 protein: CASSDQGLDEQFF
CDR3 DNA: TGTGCCAGCAGTGACCAGGGACTGGATGAGCAGTTCTTC